This T cell receptor (beta chain) originates from a study of molecular identifiers for immune sequencing clone quantification. From 20,000 to 1,000,000 sorted cells, naive CD8 libraries were generated with 10%, 30% or 50% RNA. Naive CD8 T cell sorting was performed on the CD8+CD4-CCR7+CD45RA+ phenotype. Findings and caveats of the study: Clones above 20 RNA copies held over 97% of effector molecules, under 1% in naive cells. Clone sizes could be underestimated for highly expanded clones when identical TCR molecules share a barcode.

From the PCR reads, TCRdb called clonotypes with MiXCR, one entry per CDR3 protein. The top ten hold around 0.84% of the sample, which has 460,000 or so distinct CDR3 sequences, over 20% seen once. This CDR3 is built from 16 residues. Germline V lookup: CDR1 SEHNR, CDR2 FQNEAQ (reference sequence). Trimming stripped 0 bases from V and 1 base from J, with 13 bases between. Worth noting for this clonotype: The antigen is unknown.

This clonotype was obtained from a human donor in good health. Some libraries in this study had Jurkat cell RNA spiked in. The J gene is TRBJ2-7, the V gene TRBV7-9, with a possible D match to TRBD2 (6 bases). The sample consisted of naive CD8+ T cells from blood, with Jurkat cell RNA spiked in. The subset denotes: FACS-sorted CD8+CD4-CCR7+CD45RA+ naive T cells. The chain's CDR3 is CASSLARLGGSYEQYF. DNA for the CDR3: TGTGCCAGCAGCTTAGCGCGTCTCGGGGGATCCTACGAGCAGTACTTC. Full variable domain (outside the CDR3, taken from reference TRBV7-9 and TRBJ2-7): DTGVSQNPRHKITKRGQNVTFRCDPISEHNRLYWYRQTLGQGPEFLTYFQNEAQLEKSRLLSDRFSAERPKGSFSTLEIQRTEQGDSAMYLCASSLARLGGSYEQYFGPGTRLTVT.